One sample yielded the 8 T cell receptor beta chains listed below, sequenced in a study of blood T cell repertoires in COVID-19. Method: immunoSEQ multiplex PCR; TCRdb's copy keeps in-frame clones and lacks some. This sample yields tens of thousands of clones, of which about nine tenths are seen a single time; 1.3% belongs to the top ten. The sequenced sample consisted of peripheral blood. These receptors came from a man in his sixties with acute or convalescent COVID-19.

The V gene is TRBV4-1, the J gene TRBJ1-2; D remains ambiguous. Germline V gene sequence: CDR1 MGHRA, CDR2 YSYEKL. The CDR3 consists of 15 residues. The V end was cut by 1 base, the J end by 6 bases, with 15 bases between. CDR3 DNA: TGCGCCAGCAGCCAAGTCATGGGCCAGGTGGATGGCTACACCTTC. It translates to CASSQVMGQVDGYTF.

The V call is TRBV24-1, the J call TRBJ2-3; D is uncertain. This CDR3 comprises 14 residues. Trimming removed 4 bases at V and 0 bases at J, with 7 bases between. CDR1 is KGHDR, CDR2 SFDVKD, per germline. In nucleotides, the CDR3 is TGTGCCACCAGTGAGCTGAGTAGCACAGATACGCAGTATTTT. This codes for CATSELSSTDTQYF.

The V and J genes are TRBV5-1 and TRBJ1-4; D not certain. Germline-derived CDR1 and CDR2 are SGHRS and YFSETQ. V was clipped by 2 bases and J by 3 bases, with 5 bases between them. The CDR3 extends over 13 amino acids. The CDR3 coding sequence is TGCGCCAGCAGCTTCTCCGCTAATGAAAAACTGTTTTTT. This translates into CASSFSANEKLFF.

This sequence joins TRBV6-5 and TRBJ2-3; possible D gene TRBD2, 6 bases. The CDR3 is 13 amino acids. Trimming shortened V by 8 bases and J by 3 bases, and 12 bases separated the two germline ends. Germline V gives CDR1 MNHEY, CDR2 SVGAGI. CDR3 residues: CASQPGGTDTQYF. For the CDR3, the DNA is TGTGCCAGCCAACCCGGGGGTACAGATACGCAGTATTTT.

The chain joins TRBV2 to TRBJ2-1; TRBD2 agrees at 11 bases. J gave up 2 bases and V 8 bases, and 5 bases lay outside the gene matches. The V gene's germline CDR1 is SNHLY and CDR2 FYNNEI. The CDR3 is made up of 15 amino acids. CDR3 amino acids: CASGQTSGAYNEQFF. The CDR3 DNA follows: TGTGCCAGCGGCCAGACTAGCGGGGCCTACAATGAGCAGTTCTTC.

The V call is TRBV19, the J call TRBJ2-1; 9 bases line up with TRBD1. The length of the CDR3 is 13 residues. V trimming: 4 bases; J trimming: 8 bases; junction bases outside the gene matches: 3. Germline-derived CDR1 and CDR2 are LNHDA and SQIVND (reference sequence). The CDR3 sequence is CASSRDREDEQFF. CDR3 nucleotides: TGTGCCAGTAGTAGGGACAGGGAGGATGAGCAGTTCTTC.

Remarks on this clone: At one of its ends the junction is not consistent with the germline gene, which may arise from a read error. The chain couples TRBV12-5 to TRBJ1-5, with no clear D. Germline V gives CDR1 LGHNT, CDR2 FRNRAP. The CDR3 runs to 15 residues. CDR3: CASGLEHRGNQPQHF. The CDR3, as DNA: TGTGCTAGTGGTTTGGAACACCGAGGCAACCAGCCCCAGCATTTT.

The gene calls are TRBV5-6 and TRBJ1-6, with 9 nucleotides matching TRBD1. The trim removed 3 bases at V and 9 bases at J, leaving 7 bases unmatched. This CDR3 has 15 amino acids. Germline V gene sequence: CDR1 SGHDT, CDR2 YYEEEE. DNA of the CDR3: TGTGCCAGCAGCTGGGCCGGGACAGGGCCTTCACCCCTCCACTTT. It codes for CASSWAGTGPSPLHF.